This TCR beta chain was sequenced in a study of blood T cell repertoires in COVID-19. Study-wide background: The United States, Italy and Spain provided the acute and convalescent COVID-19 samples.

Here immunoSEQ multiplex PCR was the method, and the copy in TCRdb shows in-frame clones only, minus some. The sample contains about 160,000 clones, about 90% of which appear only once. The TCR was taken from a man between 60 and 75 years old with acute or convalescent COVID-19. Specimen: peripheral blood.

The CDR3 sequence is CASSLGDRELFF. Written as DNA, the CDR3 is TGTGCCAGCAGCTTAGGAGACAGGGAGCTGTTTTTT. The chain carries TRBV7-9 and TRBJ2-2; no firm D call. The germline V gene has CDR1 SEHNR and CDR2 FQNEAQ (reference sequence). The V end was cut by 1 base, the J end by 9 bases, with 6 bases between. CDR3 length: 12 residues.